These 7 T cell receptor beta chains originate from one sample sequenced in a study of T-cell memory formation after mild COVID-19. TCRdb re-derived calls from the 5' RACE reads in MiXCR, one entry per CDR3 protein. The sample holds about 100,000 distinct CDR3 sequences; 11% are singletons and the top ten take approximately 39%. Sequencing input: PBMCs or a T cell subset sorted from them (not recorded which). These receptors all come from a man aged 18 to 35 who had mild COVID-19 (a few samples of this study predate the infection). Cell type and time point are not known.

V usage is TRBV10-1 and J usage is TRBJ2-3; D is ambiguous. This CDR3 contains 14 residues. Trimming left V 3 bases short and J 4 bases short, with 11 bases between. CDR1 WNHNN and CDR2 SYGVQD come from the germline V gene (reference sequence). CDR3 nucleotide sequence: TGCGCCAGCAGTGATCCCAGGTCGGCAGATACGCAGTATTTT. It is translated as CASSDPRSADTQYF.

A few counts support this clonotype. The chain combines TRBV20-1 with TRBJ2-4, with D perhaps matching TRBD2 (6 bases). The V gene's germline CDR1 is DFQATT and CDR2 SNEGSKA (reference sequence). The CDR3 extends over 17 amino acids. Trimming pared 6 bases from V and 5 bases from J, leaving 26 bases between. CDR3 DNA sequence: TGCAGTGCCGCCCCGGTCCCTAGCAATGGGGAGGAAAACATTCAGTACTTC. Encoded protein: CSAAPVPSNGEENIQYF.

This clonotype has just a few counts. The rearrangement uses TRBV7-9 and TRBJ2-3; D ambiguous. The CDR3 loop spans 14 amino acids. Germline loops: CDR1 SEHNR, CDR2 FQNEAQ (reference sequence). Trimming removed 5 bases at V and 4 bases at J, with 13 bases between. CDR3 region: CASSPSLGADTQYF. The CDR3, as DNA: TGTGCCAGCAGCCCCTCACTTGGGGCAGATACGCAGTATTTT.

This clonotype has only a few counts. The chain combines TRBV7-6 with TRBJ2-1; D gene unclear. Germline V CDR1 and CDR2: SGHVS, FNYEAQ. Trimming shortened V by 1 base and J by 12 bases, and 13 bases separated the two germline ends. The CDR3 extends over 13 amino acids. The CDR3 region is CASSLGTGFGQFF. For the CDR3, the DNA is TGTGCCAGCAGCTTAGGAACTGGGTTCGGGCAGTTCTTC.

The chain uses TRBV7-2 and TRBJ1-2; no definite D call. The CDR3 runs 13 residues. Germline CDR1 and CDR2: SGHTA and FQGNSA. The ends were cut back, 5 bases at V and 2 bases at J, with 9 bases in the middle. The CDR3 reads CASSGQTNYGYTF. In nucleotides, the CDR3 is TGTGCCAGCAGCGGCCAGACAAACTATGGCTACACCTTC.

This clonotype was counted a few times. The chain is built from TRBV6-1 and TRBJ2-7; 8 nucleotides align to TRBD2. The CDR3 extends over 15 amino acids. V shed 6 bases, J shed 5 bases, and the junction held 12 bases outside the gene matches. The germline gives CDR1 MNHNS, CDR2 SASEGT. The CDR3 reads CASSYTSGRAHEQYV. CDR3 bases: TGTGCCAGCAGCTATACTAGCGGTAGGGCCCACGAGCAGTACGTC.

V is TRBV5-1 and J is TRBJ2-7; 7 bases are shared with TRBD2. CDR3 length: 17 residues. The germline CDR1 and CDR2 sequences are SGHRS and YFSETQ. The V and J ends lost 4 bases and 3 bases, in that order; junction bases with no gene match: 16. Written as DNA, the CDR3 is TGCGCCAGCAGCGTCCCCAGGGATAGCGGGTTTTTCTACGAGCAGTACTTC. This codes for CASSVPRDSGFFYEQYF.